Listed below are T cell receptor beta chains from one sample, sequenced in a study of CD8 T cells in Susac syndrome. Each CDR3 protein gets one entry after TCRdb re-called the immunoSEQ multiplex PCR reads with MiXCR. The repertoire holds more than 150,000 distinct CDR3 sequences, with approximately 95% as singletons. The sample taken for sequencing was CD4+ T cells from PBMCs. The origin of the receptors is a human donor with Susac syndrome. Both conserved end residues are part of each CDR3. A D gene is named only where the DNA matches it firmly. The size of a clone is reported for some rows only, either as once, few or many, or as a class for expanded clones.

J gene: TRBJ2-3; D gene: TRBD2; V gene: TRBV20-1; clone size: once; CDR3 DNA: TGCAGTGCTAGTCTTCTAGCGGGGGGACGAAGCACAGATACGCAGTATTTT; CDR3 protein: CSASLLAGGRSTDTQYF
J gene: TRBJ2-7; D gene: .; V gene: TRBV20-1; clone size: once; CDR3 DNA: TGCAGTGCTAGAGAGAGTCGCCTTTACGAGCAGTACTTC; CDR3 protein: CSARESRLYEQYF
J gene: TRBJ1-6; D gene: .; V gene: TRBV4-1; clone size: .; CDR3 DNA: TGCGCCAGCAGCCAAGAGAGCCAGGGCCAATATAATTCACCCCTCCACTTT; CDR3 protein: CASSQESQGQYNSPLHF
J gene: TRBJ1-5; D gene: .; V gene: TRBV6-2/TRBV6-3; clone size: .; CDR3 DNA: TGTGCCAGCAGCAGGGACGCACGAAACAATCAGCCCCAGCATTTT; CDR3 protein: CASSRDARNNQPQHF
J gene: TRBJ1-5; D gene: TRBD1; V gene: TRBV9; clone size: once; CDR3 DNA: TGTGCCAGCAGCGCGCGGACGGGACAGATGGTTGGGGATCAGCCCCAGCATTTT; CDR3 protein: CASSARTGQMVGDQPQHF
J gene: TRBJ2-5; D gene: .; V gene: TRBV18; clone size: few; CDR3 DNA: TGTGCCAGCTCTCCCCGGGACTCCCAAGAGACCCAGTACTTC; CDR3 protein: CASSPRDSQETQYF
J gene: TRBJ2-5; D gene: .; V gene: TRBV10-3; clone size: .; CDR3 DNA: TGTGCCATCTCCGGGGCGCCTCAAGAGACCCAGTACTTC; CDR3 protein: CAISGAPQETQYF
J gene: TRBJ2-7; D gene: .; V gene: TRBV5-1; clone size: .; CDR3 DNA: TGCGCCAGCAGCTTGTTGGTCTCCTACGAGCAGTACTTC; CDR3 protein: CASSLLVSYEQYF
J gene: TRBJ2-1; D gene: .; V gene: TRBV14; clone size: .; CDR3 DNA: TGTGCCAGCAGCCAAGACCCGAGCTCCTACAATGAGCAGTTCTTC; CDR3 protein: CASSQDPSSYNEQFF
J gene: TRBJ1-3; D gene: .; V gene: TRBV20-1; clone size: .; CDR3 DNA: TGCAGTGCTAGAGATTTGAGTTTCTCTGGAAACACCATATATTTT; CDR3 protein: CSARDLSFSGNTIYF
J gene: TRBJ2-3; D gene: .; V gene: TRBV7-2; clone size: once; CDR3 DNA: TGTGCCACTCGAGTCCGGGGGAGCACAGATACGCAGTATTTT; CDR3 protein: CATRVRGSTDTQYF
J gene: TRBJ2-3; D gene: .; V gene: TRBV7-9; clone size: .; CDR3 DNA: TGTGCCAGCAGCTTAGGAGCCCGTACAGATACGCAGTATTTT; CDR3 protein: CASSLGARTDTQYF
J gene: TRBJ1-5; D gene: .; V gene: TRBV29-1; clone size: .; CDR3 DNA: TGCAGCGCCCTAACAGGGACCGACAATCAGCCCCAGCATTTT; CDR3 protein: CSALTGTDNQPQHF
J gene: TRBJ2-5; D gene: TRBD1; V gene: TRBV27; clone size: .; CDR3 DNA: TGTGCCAGCAGTTCGGGGGACAGGGCGCTCCAAGAGACCCAGTACTTC; CDR3 protein: CASSSGDRALQETQYF
J gene: TRBJ2-2; D gene: TRBD1; V gene: TRBV6-2/TRBV6-3; clone size: .; CDR3 DNA: TGTGCCAGCAGTTACCCGACAGGGGCTAGTCGTTTCACCGGGGAGCTGTTTTTT; CDR3 protein: CASSYPTGASRFTGELFF
J gene: TRBJ2-3; D gene: TRBD2; V gene: TRBV20-1; clone size: .; CDR3 DNA: TGCAGTGCCAGACCGGGACTAGGAACCGCCCCAGGCACAGATACGCAGTATTTT; CDR3 protein: CSARPGLGTAPGTDTQYF
J gene: TRBJ2-1; D gene: TRBD2; V gene: TRBV18; clone size: .; CDR3 DNA: TGTGCCAGCTCACGCGATACTAGCGGGAGCCACAATGAGCAGTTCTTC; CDR3 protein: CASSRDTSGSHNEQFF
J gene: TRBJ2-5; D gene: TRBD2; V gene: TRBV15; clone size: .; CDR3 DNA: TGTGCCACCAGCAGAGGTCTAGCGGGAGGGGAGACCCAGTACTTC; CDR3 protein: CATSRGLAGGETQYF
J gene: TRBJ2-6; D gene: .; V gene: TRBV18; clone size: .; CDR3 DNA: TGTGCCAGCTCACCCCAACTCTCTGGGGCCAACGTCCTGACTTTC; CDR3 protein: CASSPQLSGANVLTF
J gene: TRBJ2-1; D gene: TRBD1; V gene: TRBV20-1; clone size: .; CDR3 DNA: TGCAGTGCCCCCCGGCAGGGGGCCAACAATGAGCAGTTCTTC; CDR3 protein: CSAPRQGANNEQFF
J gene: TRBJ2-1; D gene: .; V gene: TRBV19; clone size: .; CDR3 DNA: TGTGCCAGTAGGATGTTCGCATTCAATGAGCAGTTCTTC; CDR3 protein: CASRMFAFNEQFF
J gene: TRBJ2-1; D gene: TRBD2; V gene: TRBV30; clone size: .; CDR3 DNA: TGTGCCTCCCAATGGCTAGCGGGAGGCTACAATGAGCAGTTCTTC; CDR3 protein: CASQWLAGGYNEQFF
J gene: TRBJ2-3; D gene: TRBD2; V gene: TRBV14; clone size: .; CDR3 DNA: TGTGCCAGCAGCGAGGGACTAGCGGGAGGTACAGATACGCAGTATTTT; CDR3 protein: CASSEGLAGGTDTQYF
J gene: TRBJ2-5; D gene: TRBD2; V gene: TRBV5-4; clone size: .; CDR3 DNA: TGTGCCAGCAGCTTGATGTTAACTAGCGGGGTGGGTAATCGGGAGACCCAGTACTTC; CDR3 protein: CASSLMLTSGVGNRETQYF
J gene: TRBJ1-2; D gene: .; V gene: TRBV20-1; clone size: .; CDR3 DNA: TGCAGTGCAAGCCAACCTCCGGGACCTTTAAGTGGCTACACCTTC; CDR3 protein: CSASQPPGPLSGYTF